Each of the 14 T cell receptor beta chains below was sequenced from the same sample in a study of T cells in tuberculosis. Only in-frame clones appear in the TCRdb table, and some are missing; sequencing was by immunoSEQ multiplex PCR. The top ten clones hold roughly 7% of a sample with under 45,000 clones, 93% of them seen once. Sequencing was performed on PBMCs. The source is a donor aged 10-29 years with latent tuberculosis or without tuberculosis infection.

This clone was picked up a small number of times. The chain links TRBV5-8 to TRBJ2-3, with D hard to call. The length of the CDR3 is 15 residues. The V gene lost 3 bases and the J gene lost 1 base, with 12 bases spanning the gap. In germline, CDR1 is SGHTS, CDR2 YDEGEE. Here the CDR3 reads CASSYESTGTDTQYF. CDR3 coding DNA: TGTGCCAGCAGCTACGAGTCGACTGGCACAGATACGCAGTATTTT.

The chain uses TRBV6-5 and TRBJ1-2; possible D gene TRBD1, 6 bases. CDR1 and CDR2 (germline): MNHEY, SVGAGI. V was cut by 6 bases and J by 2 bases, with 10 bases left in between. CDR3 length equals 13 residues. CDR3: CASRPGQNYGYTF. The CDR3 nucleotides are TGTGCCAGCAGACCCGGACAGAACTATGGCTACACCTTC.

The V gene is TRBV5-8, the J gene TRBJ2-1, with a weak D call TRBD2 (5 bases). V was pared by 2 bases and J by 8 bases, with 5 bases between. Germline CDR1 SGHTS, CDR2 YDEGEE. This CDR3 contains 11 residues. The CDR3 loop is CASSFGDEQFF. DNA of the CDR3: TGTGCCAGCAGCTTCGGGGATGAGCAGTTCTTC.

CDR3 nucleotide sequence: TGTGCCAGCAGTTTATCTTCCGTTAACTATGGCTACACCTTC. It yields the protein CASSLSSVNYGYTF. The chain combines TRBV27 with TRBJ1-2; D is uncertain. The germline CDR1 and CDR2 sequences are MNHEY and SMNVEV (reference sequence). The CDR3 length is 14 residues. Between the trimmed V and J ends, which lost 0 bases and 1 base, there was a span of 6 bases.

This rearrangement joins TRBV5-1 to TRBJ2-1; D is ambiguous. Deletions cut 1 base from V and 3 bases from J, with 8 bases between. This CDR3 has 14 amino acids. From germline, CDR1 is SGHRS and CDR2 YFSETQ. This CDR3 reads CASSLTGFYNEQFF. CDR3 nucleotide sequence: TGCGCCAGCAGCTTGACTGGTTTCTACAATGAGCAGTTCTTC.

This chain uses TRBV4-1 with TRBJ1-5; unclear D gene. The length of the CDR3 is 15 residues. V was cut by 3 bases and J by 6 bases, with 15 bases left in between. The germline gives CDR1 MGHRA, CDR2 YSYEKL. In DNA form, the CDR3 reads TGCGCCAGCAGCCAGTCGGTACAGTCGGCTCAGCCCCAGCATTTT. This gives the protein CASSQSVQSAQPQHF.

V usage is TRBV15 and J usage is TRBJ1-3; 9 bases map to TRBD1. V shed 1 base and J 3 bases; nucleotides not matched to a gene: 7. Germline CDR1 reads LNHNV; CDR2 reads YYDKDF (reference sequence). This CDR3 region has 17 residues. The CDR3 here is CATSRGYPDRGGNTIYF. Here the CDR3 DNA reads TGTGCCACCAGCAGAGGCTACCCGGACAGGGGTGGAAACACCATATATTTT. Complete variable domain (other parts from reference TRBV15 and TRBJ1-3): DAMVIQNPRYQVTQFGKPVTLSCSQTLNHNVMYWYQQKSSQAPKLLFHYYDKDFNNEADTPDNFQSRRPNTSFCFLDIRSPGLGDTAMYLCATSRGYPDRGGNTIYFGEGSWLTVV.

The chain has TRBV30 and TRBJ1-4, with D uncertain. Trimming stripped 3 bases from V and 3 bases from J, with 11 bases between. The CDR3 consists of 14 residues. Germline V gene data show CDR1 as GTSNPN and CDR2 as SVGIG (reference sequence). This CDR3 is CAWRLTPSNEKLFF. CDR3 DNA: TGTGCCTGGAGATTGACACCATCTAATGAAAAACTGTTTTTT.

A single count supports this clone. V and J are TRBV30 and TRBJ1-6, with D perhaps matching TRBD1 (5 bases). This CDR3 contains 14 residues. Between the trimmed V and J ends, which lost 8 bases and 8 bases, there was a span of 19 bases. CDR1 GTSNPN and CDR2 SVGIG come from the germline V gene (reference sequence). The CDR3 nucleotides are TGTGCCCTAGAAAGCGACAGTTTTTATTCACCCCTCCACTTT. Encoded protein: CALESDSFYSPLHF.

The J gene is TRBJ1-4, the V gene TRBV5-6; D might be TRBD1 (6 bases). The CDR3 length is 16 residues. Germline values: CDR1 SGHDT, CDR2 YYEEEE. V was clipped by 3 bases and J by 9 bases, with 21 bases between them. The CDR3 DNA follows: TGTGCCAGCAGCTGGAGAGGCCGGGACAACAGCAAAAAACTGTTTTTT. Protein: CASSWRGRDNSKKLFF.

This rearrangement joins TRBV6-5 to TRBJ2-6; D unresolved. CDR3 length: 13 amino acids. Germline CDR1 is MNHEY and CDR2 is SVGAGI. V lost 9 bases, J lost 8 bases, and 14 bases lay in between. The CDR3 DNA reads TGTGCCAGTACCAGTTTATTGACCAACGTCCTGACTTTC. Encoded protein: CASTSLLTNVLTF.

As regards this clone: Other nucleotide sequences from this sample produce the same CDR3. The chain recombines TRBV9 with TRBJ2-7, with D perhaps TRBD1 (5 bases). Trimming pared 3 bases from V and 2 bases from J, leaving 18 bases between. The CDR3 consists of 16 residues. CDR1 SGDLS and CDR2 YYNGEE come from the germline V gene. CDR3: CASSATGAPPTYEQYF. In DNA form, the CDR3 reads TGTGCCAGCAGCGCAACAGGAGCCCCTCCTACCTACGAGCAGTACTTC. Full variable domain (remainder filled in from reference TRBV9 and TRBJ2-7): DSGVTQTPKHLITATGQRVTLRCSPRSGDLSVYWYQQSLDQGLQFLIQYYNGEERAKGNILERFSAQQFPDLHSELNLSSLELGDSALYFCASSATGAPPTYEQYFGPGTRLTVT.

The chain recombines TRBV19 with TRBJ1-5; 7 nucleotides match TRBD1. The CDR3 extends over 13 amino acids. Germline CDR1 LNHDA, CDR2 SQIVND (reference sequence). The V segment lost 4 bases and the J segment 8 bases; nucleotides outside the gene matches: 5. CDR3: CASSNNRGKPQHF. CDR3 DNA sequence: TGTGCCAGTAGTAATAACAGGGGCAAGCCCCAGCATTTT.

The rearrangement uses TRBV6-5 and TRBJ2-4, with TRBD1 matching 7 bases. Germline-derived CDR1 and CDR2 are MNHEY and SVGAGI. This CDR3 is built from 13 residues. V was clipped by 3 bases and J by 7 bases; unmatched bases: 3. The CDR3: CASSYGTANIQYF. The CDR3 DNA follows: TGTGCCAGCAGTTATGGGACAGCTAACATTCAGTACTTC.